This passage covers 9 T cell receptor beta chains from one sample sequenced in a study of blood T cell repertoires in COVID-19. Data came from immunoSEQ multiplex PCR; TCRdb stores just in-frame clones and leaves some out. Of some 50,000 clones listed, about 89% are singletons. The source material was peripheral blood. These receptors all come from a man aged 55-75 years with acute or convalescent COVID-19.

The count of this clone is one. The chain links TRBV11-2 to TRBJ2-3, with D perhaps TRBD1 (6 bases). Germline assignment: CDR1 SGHAT and CDR2 FQNNGV. The CDR3 is 15 amino acids. Trimming removed 1 base at V and 2 bases at J, with 10 bases between. CDR3 residues: CASSLVQGITDTQYF. For the CDR3, the DNA is TGTGCCAGCAGCTTAGTGCAGGGGATCACAGATACGCAGTATTTT.

The table lists this clone with a count of one. The V gene is TRBV5-1, the J gene TRBJ1-6; unclear D gene. CDR1 and CDR2 (germline): SGHRS, YFSETQ. The CDR3 runs 15 residues. The V end lost 4 bases, the J end lost 7 bases, and 15 bases lay between the germline ends. In DNA form, the CDR3 reads TGCGCCAGCAGCCCGGGAGGCATTGGGAATTCACCCCTCCACTTT. It translates to CASSPGGIGNSPLHF. Supplemented by reference TRBV5-1 and TRBJ1-6, the full variable domain reads KAGVTQTPRYLIKTRGQQVTLSCSPISGHRSVSWYQQTPGQGLQFLFEYFSETQRNKGNFPGRFSGRQFSNSRSEMNVSTLELGDSALYLCASSPGGIGNSPLHFGNGTRLTVT.

V is TRBV3-1 (or the pseudogene TRBV3-2) and J is TRBJ1-2, with TRBD1 matching 9 bases. The CDR3 has 15 residues. With 4 bases clipped from V and 2 bases from J, the junction kept 5 bases outside the gene matches. In germline, CDR1 is LGHDT, CDR2 YNNKEL (reference sequence). CDR3 protein: CASSRGGQGNYGYTF. The CDR3 DNA reads TGTGCCAGCAGCCGAGGCGGACAGGGGAACTATGGCTACACCTTC.

V is TRBV10-2 and J is TRBJ2-7; D remains ambiguous. CDR1 is WSHSY and CDR2 is SAAADI in the germline V gene. The CDR3 has 13 amino acids. Deletions cut 7 bases from V and 2 bases from J, with 12 bases between. The CDR3 sequence is CASINEATYEQYF. DNA for the CDR3: TGCGCCAGCATTAATGAGGCAACCTACGAGCAGTACTTC.

The chain links TRBV6-5 to TRBJ2-7; TRBD2 aligns across 12 bases. The CDR3 runs to 15 residues. Losses at the gene ends were 6 bases for V and 2 bases for J; bases not matched to a gene: 5. The germline CDR1 and CDR2 sequences are MNHEY and SVGAGI. CDR3 sequence reads: CASRRLAGDAYEQYF. The CDR3 DNA follows: TGTGCCAGCAGGCGACTAGCGGGGGACGCCTACGAGCAGTACTTC.

This clone was recorded only once. The chain has TRBV5-1 and TRBJ1-2, with D tentatively TRBD1 (5 bases). CDR1 is SGHRS, CDR2 YFSETQ, per germline. The ends were cut back, 10 bases at V and 0 bases at J, with 13 bases in the middle. The CDR3 sequence is 13 residues long. The CDR3 spells CASGRGPNYGYTF. For the CDR3, the DNA is TGCGCCTCTGGGAGGGGACCTAACTATGGCTACACCTTC.

V gene TRBV27 combines with J gene TRBJ1-5; possible D gene TRBD1, 5 bases. The CDR3 contains 15 residues. Between the trimmed V and J ends, which lost 2 bases and 5 bases, there was a span of 13 bases. Germline assignment: CDR1 MNHEY and CDR2 SMNVEV (reference sequence). The CDR3 sequence is CASSLAGGPDQPQHF. CDR3 sequence (DNA): TGTGCCAGCAGTTTAGCGGGGGGACCCGATCAGCCCCAGCATTTT.

This clone was seen a single time. The V gene is TRBV9, the J gene TRBJ1-2, with a possible D match to TRBD1 (6 bases). This CDR3 comprises 14 residues. Germline CDR1 reads SGDLS; CDR2 reads YYNGEE. Trimming left V 0 bases short and J 1 base short, with 7 bases between. The CDR3 spells CASSVGRGNYGYTF. The DNA of the CDR3 is TGTGCCAGCAGCGTAGGCAGGGGTAACTATGGCTACACCTTC.

The J gene is TRBJ2-1, the V gene TRBV4-2, with 9 bases lining up with TRBD1. With V trimmed by 0 bases and J by 6 bases, 6 bases remained unmatched. CDR3 length: 16 residues. CDR1 and CDR2 from the germline V gene are LGHNA and YNFKEQ. The CDR3 protein is CASSQDEDRGGNEQFF. In nucleotides, the CDR3 is TGTGCCAGCAGCCAAGACGAGGACAGGGGTGGCAATGAGCAGTTCTTC.